The clone carrying this T cell receptor beta chain was detected ten times or more. Its antigen is unidentified. It was through 5'RACE template switching that TCR cDNA was made, with a universal primer site and UMIs added. A single record per CDR3 protein comes from TCRdb applying MiXCR to the 5' RACE reads. The profile shows 70,000 to 80,000 distinct CDR3 sequences, about 7.3% of them singletons. Germline assignment: CDR1 SGHVS and CDR2 FNYEAQ. Trimming cost V 1 base and J 5 bases; bases outside gene matches: 9. The CDR3 has 16 amino acids. This specimen belongs to a study of T cells after yellow fever vaccination. Study-level points and caveats: The appearance of a small share of clonotypes in both CD4 and CD8 compartments was observed. Reappearing after the booster were most of the clones from primary vaccination (roughly 95% CD4, 88% CD8).

Sequencing was performed on CD8+ T cells sorted from PBMCs, taken approximately 11 days after the first yellow fever vaccination. The chain couples TRBV7-6 to TRBJ2-7; 9 bases match TRBD1. This clonotype was obtained from a man between 18 and 29 years old who received the YFV17D yellow fever vaccine. CDR3 region: CASSLEPGTGINEQYF. CDR3 nucleotides: TGTGCCAGCAGCTTAGAGCCCGGGACAGGGATAAACGAGCAGTACTTC.